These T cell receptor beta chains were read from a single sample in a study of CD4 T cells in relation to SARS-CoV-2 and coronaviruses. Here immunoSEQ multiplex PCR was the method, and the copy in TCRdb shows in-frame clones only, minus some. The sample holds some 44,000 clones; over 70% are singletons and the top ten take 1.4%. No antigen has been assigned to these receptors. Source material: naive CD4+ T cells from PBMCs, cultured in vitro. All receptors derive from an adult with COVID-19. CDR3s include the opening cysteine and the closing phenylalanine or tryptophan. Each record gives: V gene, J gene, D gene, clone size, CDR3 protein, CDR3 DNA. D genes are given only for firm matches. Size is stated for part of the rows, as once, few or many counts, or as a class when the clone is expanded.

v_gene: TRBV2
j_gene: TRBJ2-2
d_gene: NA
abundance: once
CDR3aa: CASSAGVTGELFF
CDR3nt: TGTGCCAGCAGTGCAGGGGTCACCGGGGAGCTGTTTTTT

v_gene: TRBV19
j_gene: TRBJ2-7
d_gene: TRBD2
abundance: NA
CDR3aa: CASSTTSGRASEQYF
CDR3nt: TGTGCCAGTAGTACGACTAGCGGGAGGGCCTCCGAGCAGTACTTC

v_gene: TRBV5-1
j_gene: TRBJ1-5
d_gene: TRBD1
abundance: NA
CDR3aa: CASSSGQGNNQPQHF
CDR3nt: TGCGCCAGCAGCTCGGGACAGGGCAACAATCAGCCCCAGCATTTT

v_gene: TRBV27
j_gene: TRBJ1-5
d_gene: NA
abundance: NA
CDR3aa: CASSPQGGNQPQHF
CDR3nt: TGTGCCAGCAGCCCCCAAGGGGGCAATCAGCCCCAGCATTTT

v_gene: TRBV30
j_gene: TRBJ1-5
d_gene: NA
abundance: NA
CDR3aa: CAWSVSSNQPQHF
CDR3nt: TGTGCCTGGAGTGTTTCTAGCAATCAGCCCCAGCATTTT

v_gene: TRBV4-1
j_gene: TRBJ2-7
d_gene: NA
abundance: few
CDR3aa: CASSLGTSPGNEQYF
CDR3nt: TGCGCCAGCAGCCTAGGGACTTCCCCGGGTAACGAGCAGTACTTC

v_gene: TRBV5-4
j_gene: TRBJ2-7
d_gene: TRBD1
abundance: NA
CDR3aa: CASSWGQAPIEQYF
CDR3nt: TGTGCCAGCAGCTGGGGACAGGCGCCGATCGAGCAGTACTTC

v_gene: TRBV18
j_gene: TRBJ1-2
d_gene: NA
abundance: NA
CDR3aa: CASSPSQAGYSYGYTF
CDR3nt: TGTGCCAGCTCACCGAGTCAGGCGGGGTACAGCTATGGCTACACCTTC

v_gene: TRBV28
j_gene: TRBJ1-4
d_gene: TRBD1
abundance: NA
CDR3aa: CASSAPGGPNEKLFF
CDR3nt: TGTGCCAGCAGTGCGCCAGGGGGTCCTAATGAAAAACTGTTTTTT

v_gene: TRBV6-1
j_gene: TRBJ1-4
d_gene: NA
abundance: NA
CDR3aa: CASSEYRRNEKLFF
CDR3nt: TGTGCCAGCAGTGAGTACAGGAGGAATGAAAAACTGTTTTTT

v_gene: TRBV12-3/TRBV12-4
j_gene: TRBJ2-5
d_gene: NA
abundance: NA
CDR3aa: CASSFWGQETQYF
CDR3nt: TGTGCCAGCAGTTTTTGGGGGCAAGAGACCCAGTACTTC

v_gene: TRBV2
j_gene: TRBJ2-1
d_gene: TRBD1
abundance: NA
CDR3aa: CASNGQGSDYNEQFF
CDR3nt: TGTGCCAGCAACGGACAGGGGTCGGATTACAATGAGCAGTTCTTC

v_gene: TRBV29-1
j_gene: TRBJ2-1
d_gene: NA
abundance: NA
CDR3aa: CSVEEQRADEQFF
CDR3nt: TGCAGCGTTGAAGAACAGCGCGCCGATGAGCAGTTCTTC

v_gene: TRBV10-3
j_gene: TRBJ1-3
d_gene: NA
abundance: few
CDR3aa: CAISGGQGNTIYF
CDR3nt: TGTGCCATCAGCGGCGGACAGGGAAACACCATATATTTT

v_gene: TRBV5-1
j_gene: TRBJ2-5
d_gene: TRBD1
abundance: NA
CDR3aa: CASAKGTDQETQYF
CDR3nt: TGCGCCAGCGCTAAAGGGACAGATCAAGAGACCCAGTACTTC

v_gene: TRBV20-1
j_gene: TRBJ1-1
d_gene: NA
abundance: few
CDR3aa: CSIQGNTEAFF
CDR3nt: TGCAGTATACAGGGCAACACTGAAGCTTTCTTT

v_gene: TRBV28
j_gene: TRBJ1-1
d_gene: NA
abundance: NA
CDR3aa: CASSRTTDTEAFF
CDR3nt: TGTGCCAGCAGCCGAACGACTGACACTGAAGCTTTCTTT

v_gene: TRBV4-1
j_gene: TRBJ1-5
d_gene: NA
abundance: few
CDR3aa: CASSQDRQDQPQHF
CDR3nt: TGCGCCAGCAGCCAAGATCGCCAGGATCAGCCCCAGCATTTT

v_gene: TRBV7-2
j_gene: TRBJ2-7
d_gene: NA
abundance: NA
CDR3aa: CASSFSATEYEQYF
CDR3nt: TGTGCCAGCAGCTTTAGCGCAACCGAATACGAGCAGTACTTC

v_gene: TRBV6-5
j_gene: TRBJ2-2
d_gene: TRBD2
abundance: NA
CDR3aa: CASEGTSGTGELFF
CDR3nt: TGTGCCAGCGAAGGGACTAGCGGGACCGGGGAGCTGTTTTTT

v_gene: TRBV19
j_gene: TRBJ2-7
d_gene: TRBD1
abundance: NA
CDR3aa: CASMDPGQGVYEQYF
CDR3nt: TGTGCCAGTATGGACCCGGGACAGGGGGTATACGAGCAGTACTTC

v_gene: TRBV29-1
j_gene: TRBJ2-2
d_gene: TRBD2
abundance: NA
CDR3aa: CSAQLAGVGTGELFF
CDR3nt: TGCAGCGCCCAACTAGCGGGAGTAGGCACCGGGGAGCTGTTTTTT

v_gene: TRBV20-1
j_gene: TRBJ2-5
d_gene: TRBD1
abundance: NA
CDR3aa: CSASRTGKETQYF
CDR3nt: TGCAGTGCTAGTCGGACAGGGAAAGAGACCCAGTACTTC

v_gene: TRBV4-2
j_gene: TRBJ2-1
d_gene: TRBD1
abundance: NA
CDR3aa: CASSQTGPYNEQFF
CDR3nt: TGTGCCAGCAGCCAGACAGGGCCCTACAATGAGCAGTTCTTC

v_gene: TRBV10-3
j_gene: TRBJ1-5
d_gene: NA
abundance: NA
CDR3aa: CAISETSNSGNQPQHF
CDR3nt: TGTGCCATCAGTGAGACTTCGAACAGCGGCAATCAGCCCCAGCATTTT

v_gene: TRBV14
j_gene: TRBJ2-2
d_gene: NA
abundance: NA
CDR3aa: CASSQGPGWDGNTGELFF
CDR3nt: TGTGCCAGCAGCCAAGGCCCCGGTTGGGACGGGAACACCGGGGAGCTGTTTTTT

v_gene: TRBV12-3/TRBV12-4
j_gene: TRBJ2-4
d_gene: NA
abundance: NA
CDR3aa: CASSLESGIQYF
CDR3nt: TGTGCCAGCAGTCTCGAATCGGGAATTCAGTACTTC

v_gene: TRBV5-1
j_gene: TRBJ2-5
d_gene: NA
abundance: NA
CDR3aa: CASSRTAQETQYF
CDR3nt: TGCGCCAGCAGCCGGACAGCCCAAGAGACCCAGTACTTC

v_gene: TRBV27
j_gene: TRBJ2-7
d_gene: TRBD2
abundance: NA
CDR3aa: CASSPTLAGGYEQYF
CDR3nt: TGTGCCAGCAGTCCGACACTAGCGGGAGGCTACGAGCAGTACTTC

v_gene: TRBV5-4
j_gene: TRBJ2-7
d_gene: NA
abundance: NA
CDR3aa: CASSFGTSYEQYF
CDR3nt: TGTGCCAGCAGCTTTGGGACCTCCTACGAGCAGTACTTC

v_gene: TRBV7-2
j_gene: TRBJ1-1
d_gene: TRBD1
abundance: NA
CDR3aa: CASSSTGVNTEAFF
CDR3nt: TGTGCCAGCAGCTCGACAGGGGTGAACACTGAAGCTTTCTTT

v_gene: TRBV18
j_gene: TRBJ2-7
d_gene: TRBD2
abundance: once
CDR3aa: CASSPEAGVTMEQYF
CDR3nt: TGTGCCAGCTCACCGGAGGCGGGGGTTACGATGGAGCAGTACTTC

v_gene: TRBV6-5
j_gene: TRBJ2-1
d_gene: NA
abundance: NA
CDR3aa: CASRATVSSYNEQFF
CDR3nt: TGTGCCAGCAGAGCCACAGTTAGCTCCTACAATGAGCAGTTCTTC

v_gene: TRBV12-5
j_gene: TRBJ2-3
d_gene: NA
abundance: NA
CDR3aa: CASGSTGADTQYF
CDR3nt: TGTGCTAGTGGTTCCACCGGGGCAGATACGCAGTATTTT

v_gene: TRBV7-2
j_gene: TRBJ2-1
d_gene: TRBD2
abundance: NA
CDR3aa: CASSLFGTRGNEQFF
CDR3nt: TGTGCCAGCAGCTTATTCGGGACTAGAGGCAATGAGCAGTTCTTC

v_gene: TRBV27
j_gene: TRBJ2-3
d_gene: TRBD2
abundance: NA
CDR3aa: CASSLRTRSDTQYF
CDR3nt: TGTGCCAGCAGTCTTCGGACTAGATCAGATACGCAGTATTTT

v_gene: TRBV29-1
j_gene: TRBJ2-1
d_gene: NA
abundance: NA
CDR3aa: CSGGTGNGGEQFF
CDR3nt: TGCAGCGGAGGGACCGGGAACGGGGGAGAGCAGTTCTTC

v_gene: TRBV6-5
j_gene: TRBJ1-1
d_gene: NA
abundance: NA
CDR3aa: CASTPRGGIAFF
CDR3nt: TGTGCCAGCACCCCCCGGGGCGGAATAGCTTTCTTT

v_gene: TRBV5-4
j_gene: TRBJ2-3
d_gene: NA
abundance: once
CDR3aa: CASSTDWLTDTQYF
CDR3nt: TGTGCCAGCAGCACCGACTGGCTCACAGATACGCAGTATTTT

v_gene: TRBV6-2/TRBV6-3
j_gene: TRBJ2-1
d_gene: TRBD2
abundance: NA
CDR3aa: CASSYLASGSRVNEQFF
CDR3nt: TGTGCCAGCAGTTATTTGGCTAGCGGGAGTCGGGTCAATGAGCAGTTCTTC

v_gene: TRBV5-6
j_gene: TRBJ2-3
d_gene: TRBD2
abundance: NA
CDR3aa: CASSLGGLASLPTDTQYF
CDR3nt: TGTGCCAGCAGCTTGGGTGGACTAGCTAGTCTCCCGACAGATACGCAGTATTTT

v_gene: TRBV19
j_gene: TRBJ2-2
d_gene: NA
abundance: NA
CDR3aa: CASSMASLSTGELFF
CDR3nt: TGTGCCAGTAGTATGGCCTCGTTATCGACCGGGGAGCTGTTTTTT

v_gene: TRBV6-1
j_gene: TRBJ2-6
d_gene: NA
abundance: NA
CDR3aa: CASSELRASGANVLTF
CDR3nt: TGTGCCAGCAGTGAACTTAGGGCCTCTGGGGCCAACGTCCTGACTTTC

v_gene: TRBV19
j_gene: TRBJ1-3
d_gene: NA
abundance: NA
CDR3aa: CASSPRMPGNTIYF
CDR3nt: TGTGCCAGTAGTCCCCGAATGCCTGGAAACACCATATATTTT

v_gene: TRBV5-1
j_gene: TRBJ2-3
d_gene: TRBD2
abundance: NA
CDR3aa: CASSGLAGEDTQYF
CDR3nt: TGCGCCAGCAGCGGGCTAGCGGGAGAGGATACGCAGTATTTT

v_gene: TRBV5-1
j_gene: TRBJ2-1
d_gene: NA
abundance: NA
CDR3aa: CASRKNNEQFF
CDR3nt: TGCGCCAGCCGGAAAAACAATGAGCAGTTCTTC

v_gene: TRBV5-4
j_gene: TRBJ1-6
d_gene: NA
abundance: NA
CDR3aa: CASSFPGTELYDGSPLHF
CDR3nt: TGTGCCAGCAGCTTCCCCGGGACTGAACTATATGACGGATCACCCCTCCACTTT

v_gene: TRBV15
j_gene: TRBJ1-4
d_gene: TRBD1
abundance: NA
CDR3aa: CATSLGTAWGKEKLFF
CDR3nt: TGTGCCACCAGCCTCGGGACAGCCTGGGGGAAGGAAAAACTGTTTTTT

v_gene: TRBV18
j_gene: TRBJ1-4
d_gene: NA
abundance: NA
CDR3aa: CASSPPTTNEKLFF
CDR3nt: TGTGCCAGCTCACCACCGACAACTAATGAAAAACTGTTTTTT

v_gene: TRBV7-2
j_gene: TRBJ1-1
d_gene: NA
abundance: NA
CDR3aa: CASSLAGGNTEAFF
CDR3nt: TGTGCCAGCAGCTTAGCGGGGGGGAACACTGAAGCTTTCTTT

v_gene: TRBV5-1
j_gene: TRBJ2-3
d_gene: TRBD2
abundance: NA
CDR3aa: CASRGLAGVDTQYF
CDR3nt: TGCGCCAGCAGGGGACTAGCGGGAGTAGATACGCAGTATTTT

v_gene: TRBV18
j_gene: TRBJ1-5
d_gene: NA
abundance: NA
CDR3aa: CASSPFGQSNQPQHF
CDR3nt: TGTGCCAGCTCACCATTCGGACAGAGCAATCAGCCCCAGCATTTT

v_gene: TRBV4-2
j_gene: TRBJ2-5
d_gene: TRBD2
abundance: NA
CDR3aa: CASSQDGAGGETQYF
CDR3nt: TGTGCCAGCAGCCAAGACGGGGCGGGGGGGGAGACCCAGTACTTC

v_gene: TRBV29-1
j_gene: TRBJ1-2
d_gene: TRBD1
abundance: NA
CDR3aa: CSVDPGGSNYGYTF
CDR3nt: TGCAGCGTAGACCCAGGGGGGTCTAACTATGGCTACACCTTC

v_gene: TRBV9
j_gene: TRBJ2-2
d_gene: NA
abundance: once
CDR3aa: CASSTRPDTGELFF
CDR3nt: TGTGCCAGCAGCACCAGACCGGACACCGGGGAGCTGTTTTTT